This T cell receptor beta chain is from a study of cytomegalovirus exposure and HLA in healthy donors (TCRdb year 2017). Background for the entire study: In an earlier analysis of 450 to 750 of the donors, 276 Gb of sequence data and just under 120 million unique TCR beta sequences from 150 million to 200 million T cells were reported. Around 330 gigabases of sequencing data and approximately 92 million unique TCR sequences made up an early release that covered several hundred HLA-typed donors. Among the roughly 400 genotyped donors, approximately 76% belonged to the genetic ancestry cluster associated with self-reported Caucasian donors. The aim of the study was to test whether cataloging public T cell receptors could identify signatures of past pathogen exposure. The study used immunosequencing to profile the T cell repertoires of 666 subjects and linked those repertoires to cytomegalovirus serostatus. Besides the first cohort of 666 subjects, a separate validation cohort made up of over a hundred different subjects was used. The study combined high-throughput TCR immunosequencing, statistical association of individual TCRs with disease status, and machine learning to predict cytomegalovirus infection status. A later analysis re-analyzed previously published TCR beta repertoires from 666 donors and added high-resolution HLA genotyping to study TCR occurrence patterns. The later analysis used no new phenotypic data to find candidate immune exposures, relying instead on TCR beta sequences and their occurrence across donors. To decide whether each TCR beta V gene segment behaved as functional or pseudogenic, an earlier analysis of fewer than 750 of the donors relied on high-throughput TCR beta sequencing. Alongside the repertoire data, information on donor age, sex, ethnicity and CMV serostatus was compiled. In a later genetic analysis, genome-wide SNP genotypes for about 65% of the roughly 700 donors were used, and that subset was treated as a discovery cohort. Every discovery cohort repertoire had been produced on one sequencing platform. HLA typing covered class I and class II loci at four-digit resolution. The number of donors typed differed by locus, with roughly 629-640 for A, B, C, DRB1 and DQB1, roughly 550 for DQA1, 600 to 610 for DPA1, and about 450 for DPB1. Because of strong linkage in the cohort, five DR-DQ haplotypes were treated as single units for association and clustering. Among approximately 370 genotyped donors of the cohort, an average of about 220,000 unique TCR beta nucleotide sequences was sequenced per donor, of which 15% to 20% were non-productive. General findings and caveats noted by the study authors: Cytomegalovirus status was reported to be diagnosed by the classifier with high specificity and sensitivity in both the original and validation cohorts. A further reported finding was that TCR beta sequences accurately predicted the HLA-A and HLA-B alleles for most subjects in the first cohort. Strong co-occurrence of HLA alleles, especially DR and DQ, made assigning TCR associations to individual alleles difficult. The authors suggested that the approach could potentially be generalized to other disease states and immunological phenotypes. A later analysis found that most CMV-associated TCR beta chains appeared HLA-restricted, with HLA associations seemingly driven largely by CMV exposure. This cohort had only TCR beta chains sequenced, and the lack of alpha or paired-chain data limited which features could be detected. Roughly uniform sequencing depth across donors was assumed in presence/absence analyses, although this assumption may not hold. A later analysis associated 15,000 to 20,000 TCR beta sequences with specific HLA alleles at a false discovery rate of 0.05. Compared with the 666-donor mean, donors in an Asian-associated ancestry cluster had fewer N-insertions in productive TCRs, according to a later genetic analysis. In a later analysis, TCR association rates were found to vary across HLA loci, with the most associated TCRs seen for DRB1 alleles and the fewest for HLA-C alleles. The study gave a list of about 160 TCR beta chains associated with cytomegalovirus. Because some donors lacked HLA typing at each locus, the association tests relied only on the typed subset. A later genetic analysis associated a missense DCLRE1C variant with V-gene and J-gene trimming of TCR beta chains, and an independent cohort replicated the association. In vitro tests confirmed that a few of the cytomegalovirus-associated TCR beta chains recognize cytomegalovirus antigens. The only immune exposure information available for the cohort was CMV serostatus. Several of the top co-occurrence clusters appeared to be linked to parvovirus B19, influenza, CMV and Epstein-Barr virus, according to a later analysis. Broadly in line with IMGT annotations, most TCR beta V segments showed up in productive rearrangements about 90% or about 30% of the time in an earlier analysis of 450 to 600 of the donors. A cluster of highly shared sequence variants was judged likely to be a technical artifact of the sequencing pipeline. The 87-base-pair reads could not distinguish some IMGT-functional V segments, including TRBV6-2 and TRBV6-3, so those segments were excluded. Because counts were too low, 15 to 20 rarely observed V segments, including chromosome 9 orphons, were excluded from the earlier analysis of fewer than 650 of the donors. While some public TCRs were present in many individuals, most TCR sequences turned up only very rarely across donors. In a later analysis, HLA-associated TCR beta chains showed more clonal expansion and lower generation probabilities than non-associated chains that were equally common. Linkage disequilibrium might explain the correlated functional status among segregating V segments, but an unknown experimental factor could not be ruled out.

The cohort consisted of hundreds of healthy bone marrow donors. At the time of sampling, every cohort member was nominally healthy, though immune exposures that went unrecorded were likely present. The donor was CMV seropositive and belonged to the group of more than 250 seropositive cohort members. Each donor provided a peripheral blood sample, and peripheral blood mononuclear cells were used for TCR beta sequencing. The Qiagen DNeasy Blood Extraction Kit was used to extract genomic DNA from the blood cell samples. The library was generated by the immunoSEQ multiplex PCR assay. A mixture of 60 forward primers for TCR Vbeta segments and 13 reverse primers for TCR Jbeta segments was used in the multiplex PCR. Amplification of the CDR3 region of rearranged TCR beta genes was performed with a multiplex PCR assay on genomic DNA. The amplified TCR beta libraries were sequenced on the Illumina HiSeq System as 87-base-pair reads. Per the original workflow: In a later analysis, 77 million or so unique TCR beta chains were counted across the roughly 610 repertoires, and roughly 10 million of these chains were shared by at least two donors. To remove PCR and sequencing errors, raw reads were error-corrected and collapsed into unique sequences using a nearest-neighbor algorithm that merged closely related sequences. CDR3 sequences were aligned to IMGT reference sequences to assign V, D and J gene segments. For a sequence to be retained, a match of at least six nucleotides to both a V gene segment and a J gene segment was required. Rearrangements were classified as productive when the CDR3 lacked stop codons and remained in frame with V and J, and all other rearrangements were classified as non-productive. CDR3 was defined according to IMGT convention as the region running from the second conserved V-encoded cysteine to the conserved J-encoded phenylalanine. The earlier analysis of fewer than 750 of the donors excluded sequences that lacked an unambiguous match to a single V gene segment. In an earlier analysis of roughly 500 of the donors, V segments were called functional above 56.7% productive rearrangements and were called segregating when the between-donor standard deviation exceeded 5%. A statistical classification framework was built to diagnose cytomegalovirus status from the catalog of TCR beta chain sequences. In a later analysis, TCR nucleotide sequences were compared against IMGT/GENE-DB human TR gene sequences so that V and J genes could be assigned. The TCRdist pipeline was used in a later analysis to assign CDR3 sequences and most-parsimonious VDJ recombination scenarios. In a later analysis, each TCR beta chain was defined by its CDR3 amino acid sequence together with its V-gene family, and reads without a unique V-gene family were excluded. In a later analysis, nearly 600 highly shared, low-generation-probability nucleotide sequences were removed to address suspected cross-contamination and a sequencing artifact. In a later analysis, a clonal expansion index was calculated for each public chain from normalized within-repertoire ranks of inferred template counts. A later analysis computed generation probabilities with a VDJ recombination model fitted to out-of-frame rearrangements, and checked the results against IGoR. A later analysis scored TCR-TCR, TCR-HLA and TCR-CMV co-occurrence with hypergeometric tests, applying a repertoire-size bias correction to TCR pairs. In a later analysis, false discovery rates were estimated by permuting HLA or CMV assignments 20 times. In a later analysis, co-occurring TCRs were grouped using DBSCAN, with TCRdist sequence similarity added in when clustering inside HLA-allele-positive subsets. Co-occurrence clustering excluded repertoires with fewer than 30,000 or more than 120,000 public chains, plus five with anomalous nucleotide sharing. What TCRdb holds here is the immuneACCESS table cut down to in-frame rearrangements. Part of the clones is not present; checked against another copy, under half of the missing clones reflect an unresolved V gene, and the others are unexplained. For V, J and clone size, that table is used; D and trimming come from the DNA. The sample data list about 170,000 clones, and roughly 80% of these were observed just once. Clones ranked in the top ten supply almost 7% of the sample.

The cysteine opens and the phenylalanine closes a CDR3 of 17 amino acids. CDR3 DNA only is kept here, 51 bases in frame from base 1. Cut back by 0 bases and 4 bases, the V and J ends lie 18 bases apart. From the germline V gene, CDR1 is SGHTA and CDR2 is FQGNSA. As regards this clone: Its binding antigen is unknown. One base away there is no much larger clone; base qualities are not given.

The rearrangement joined TRBV7-2 to TRBJ2-5; TRBD2 might be the D gene, on 6 matching bases. The TCR sequence derives from a man aged 30-40 years in good health and CMV-seropositive. The specimen was PBMCs. The CDR3 corresponds to CASSLALSGTPRETQYF. In nucleotides, the sequence is TGTGCCAGCAGCTTAGCTCTGTCGGGGACTCCACGAGAGACCCAGTACTTC.